Following are 7 T cell receptor beta chains from one sample sequenced in a study of cytomegalovirus exposure and HLA in healthy donors. Primers included in the PCR were 60 Vbeta and 13 Jbeta primers. The repertoire was sequenced with immunoSEQ multiplex PCR; TCRdb's copy has only in-frame clones and lacks some. The sample lists around 67,000 clones, less than 70% seen once, with 3% in the top ten. The specimen sequenced was PBMCs. Receptors originate from a woman between 45 and 60 years old in good health and CMV-seronegative.

This clone was found a few times. This CDR3 is also generated by other DNA sequences in the sample. The V call is TRBV6-1, the J call TRBJ1-5, with D unresolved. Germline V lookup: CDR1 MNHNS, CDR2 SASEGT. The CDR3 contains 15 residues. Trimming removed 2 bases at V and 0 bases at J, with 8 bases between. In DNA, the CDR3 is TGTGCCAGCAGTGAATTGAGTTATAGCAATCAGCCCCAGCATTTT. It yields the protein CASSELSYSNQPQHF.

V and J are TRBV30 and TRBJ2-6; D is perhaps TRBD2 (5 bases). The CDR3 is made up of 14 amino acids. Germline-derived CDR1 and CDR2 are GTSNPN and SVGIG (reference sequence). V dropped 4 bases and J dropped 2 bases, with 9 bases sitting between them. CDR3: CAWTVGAGANVLTF. As DNA, the CDR3 is TGTGCCTGGACCGTCGGGGCTGGGGCCAACGTCCTGACTTTC.

The rearrangement links TRBV2 to TRBJ1-1; D uncertain. Germline V CDR1 and CDR2: SNHLY, FYNNEI. The V and J ends lost 2 bases and 6 bases respectively, with 13 bases between them. The CDR3 totals 14 residues. The CDR3 DNA is TGTGCCAGCAGTGAATTCCCGCCCCGGGCTGAAGCTTTCTTT. Its translation is CASSEFPPRAEAFF.

The rearrangement joins TRBV29-1 to TRBJ2-1; no clear D. V was shortened by 5 bases and J by 9 bases, with 8 bases between the two germline ends. This CDR3 has 10 amino acids. Germline loops: CDR1 SQVTM, CDR2 ANQGSEA. DNA for the CDR3: TGCAGCGTTTTGTCTGTTGAGCAGTTCTTC. Translated, it gives CSVLSVEQFF.

The rearrangement links TRBV7-6 to TRBJ1-3; 8 nucleotides match TRBD1. There are 17 residues in the CDR3. Germline values: CDR1 SGHVS, CDR2 FNYEAQ. V was clipped by 0 bases and J by 0 bases; unmatched bases: 4. The CDR3 reads CASSLAYRGYSGNTIYF. For the CDR3, the DNA is TGTGCCAGCAGCTTAGCATACAGGGGGTACTCTGGAAACACCATATATTTT. Filled out from reference TRBV7-6 and TRBJ1-3, the complete variable domain reads GAGVSQSPRYKVTKRGQDVALRCDPISGHVSLYWYRQALGQGPEFLTYFNYEAQQDKSGLPNDRFSAERPEGSISTLTIQRTEQRDSAMYRCASSLAYRGYSGNTIYFGEGSWLTVV.

This chain uses TRBV4-3 with TRBJ2-7; D gene unclear. The CDR3 contains 17 residues. Trimming removed 1 base from V and 2 bases from J, with 18 bases in between. Germline V CDR1 and CDR2: LGHNA, YSLEER. CDR3 sequence: CASSQAPTLAAAYEQYF. CDR3 DNA: TGCGCCAGCAGCCAAGCCCCTACCCTTGCCGCTGCCTACGAGCAGTACTTC.

The J gene is TRBJ2-7, the V gene TRBV6-1; no clear D. V was pared by 1 base and J by 2 bases, with 12 bases between. Germline CDR1 MNHNS, CDR2 SASEGT. This CDR3 comprises 15 residues. The CDR3: CASSEGHPSTYEQYF. The DNA for the CDR3 is TGTGCCAGCAGTGAAGGACATCCGAGCACCTACGAGCAGTACTTC.